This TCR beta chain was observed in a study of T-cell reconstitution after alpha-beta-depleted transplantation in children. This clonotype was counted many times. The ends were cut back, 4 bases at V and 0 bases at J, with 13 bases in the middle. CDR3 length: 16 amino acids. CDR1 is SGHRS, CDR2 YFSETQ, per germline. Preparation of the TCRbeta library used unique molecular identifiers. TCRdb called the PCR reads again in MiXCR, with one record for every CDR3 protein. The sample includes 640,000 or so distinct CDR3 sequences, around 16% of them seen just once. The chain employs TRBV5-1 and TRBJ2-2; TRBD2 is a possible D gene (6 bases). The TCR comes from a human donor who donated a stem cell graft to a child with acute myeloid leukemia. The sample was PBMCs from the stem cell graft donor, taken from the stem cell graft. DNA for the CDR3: TGCGCCAGCAGCATATCTAGCGCTGCGAACACCGGGGAGCTGTTTTTT. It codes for CASSISSAANTGELFF.